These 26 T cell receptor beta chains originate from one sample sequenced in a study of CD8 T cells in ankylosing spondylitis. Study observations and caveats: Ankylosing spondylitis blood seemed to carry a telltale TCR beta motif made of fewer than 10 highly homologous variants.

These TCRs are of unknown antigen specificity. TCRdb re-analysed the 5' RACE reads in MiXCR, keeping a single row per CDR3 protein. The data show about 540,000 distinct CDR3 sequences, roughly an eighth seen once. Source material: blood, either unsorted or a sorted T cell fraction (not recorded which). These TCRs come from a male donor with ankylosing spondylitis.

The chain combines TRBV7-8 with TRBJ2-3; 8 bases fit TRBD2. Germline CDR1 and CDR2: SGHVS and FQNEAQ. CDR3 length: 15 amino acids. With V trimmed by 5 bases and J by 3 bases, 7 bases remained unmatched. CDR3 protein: CASSPELAATDTQYF. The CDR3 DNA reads TGTGCCAGCAGCCCCGAACTAGCGGCTACAGATACGCAGTATTTT.

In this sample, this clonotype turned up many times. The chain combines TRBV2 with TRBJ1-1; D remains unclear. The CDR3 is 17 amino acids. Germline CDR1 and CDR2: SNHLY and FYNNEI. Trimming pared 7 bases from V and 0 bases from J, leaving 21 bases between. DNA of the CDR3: TGTGCCAGCAACCCGTTGGTAGGGCCTCCCATGAACACTGAAGCTTTCTTT. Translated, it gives CASNPLVGPPMNTEAFF.

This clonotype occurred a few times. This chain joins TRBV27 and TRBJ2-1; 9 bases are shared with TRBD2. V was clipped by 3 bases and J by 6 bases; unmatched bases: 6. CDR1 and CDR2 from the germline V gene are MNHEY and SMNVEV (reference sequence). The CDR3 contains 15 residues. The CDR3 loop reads CASSLWLAGSNEQFF. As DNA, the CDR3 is TGTGCCAGCAGTTTGTGGCTAGCGGGATCCAATGAGCAGTTCTTC.

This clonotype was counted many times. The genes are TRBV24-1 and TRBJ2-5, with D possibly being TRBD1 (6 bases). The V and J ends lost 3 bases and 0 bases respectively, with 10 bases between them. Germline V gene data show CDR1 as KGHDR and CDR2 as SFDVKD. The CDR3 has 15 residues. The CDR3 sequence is CATSDQTGNQETQYF. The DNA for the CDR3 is TGTGCCACCAGTGATCAAACAGGGAACCAAGAGACCCAGTACTTC.

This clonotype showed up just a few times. CDR3 region: CAIRPLSSGGFREQYF. Here the CDR3 DNA reads TGTGCCATACGGCCCTTATCTAGCGGGGGGTTCCGGGAGCAGTACTTC. The chain carries TRBV10-3 and TRBJ2-7, with 11 bases that match TRBD2. The CDR3 runs to 16 residues. From germline, CDR1 is ENHRY and CDR2 SYGVKD. Losses at the gene ends were 9 bases for V and 7 bases for J; bases not matched to a gene: 17.

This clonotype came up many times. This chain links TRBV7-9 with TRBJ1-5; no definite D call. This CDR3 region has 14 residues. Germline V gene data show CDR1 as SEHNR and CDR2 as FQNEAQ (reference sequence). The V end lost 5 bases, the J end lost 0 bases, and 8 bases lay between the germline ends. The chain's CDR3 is CASSPQNSNQPQHF. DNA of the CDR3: TGTGCCAGCAGCCCGCAGAATAGCAATCAGCCCCAGCATTTT.

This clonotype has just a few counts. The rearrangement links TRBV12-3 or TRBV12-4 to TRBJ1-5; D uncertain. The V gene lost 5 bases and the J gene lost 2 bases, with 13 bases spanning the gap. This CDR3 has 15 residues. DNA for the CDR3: TGTGCCAGCAGTCCCAGGACCGGAGGCAATCAGCCCCAGCATTTT. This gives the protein CASSPRTGGNQPQHF.

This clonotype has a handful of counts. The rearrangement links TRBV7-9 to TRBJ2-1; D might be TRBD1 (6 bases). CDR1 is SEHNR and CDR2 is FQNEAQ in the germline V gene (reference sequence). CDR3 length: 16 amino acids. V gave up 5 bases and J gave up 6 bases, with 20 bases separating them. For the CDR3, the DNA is TGTGCCAGCAGCCGTATCCAGGGGCGAAACCCCAATGAGCAGTTCTTC. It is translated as CASSRIQGRNPNEQFF. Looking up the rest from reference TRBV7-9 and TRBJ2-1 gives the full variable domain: DTGVSQNPRHKITKRGQNVTFRCDPISEHNRLYWYRQTLGQGPEFLTYFQNEAQLEKSRLLSDRFSAERPKGSFSTLEIQRTEQGDSAMYLCASSRIQGRNPNEQFFGPGTRLTVL.

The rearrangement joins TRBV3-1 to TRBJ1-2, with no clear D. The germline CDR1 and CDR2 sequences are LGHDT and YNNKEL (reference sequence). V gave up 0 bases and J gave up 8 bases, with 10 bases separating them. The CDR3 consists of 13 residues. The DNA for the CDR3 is TGTGCCAGCAGCCAAGAGAACGGTCGGGGCTACACCTTC. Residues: CASSQENGRGYTF.

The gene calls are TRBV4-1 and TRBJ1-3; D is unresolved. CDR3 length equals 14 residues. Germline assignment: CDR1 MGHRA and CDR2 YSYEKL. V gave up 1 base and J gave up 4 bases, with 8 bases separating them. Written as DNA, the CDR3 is TGCGCCAGCAGCCAAGGGGTAACAGGAAACACCATATATTTT. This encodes CASSQGVTGNTIYF.

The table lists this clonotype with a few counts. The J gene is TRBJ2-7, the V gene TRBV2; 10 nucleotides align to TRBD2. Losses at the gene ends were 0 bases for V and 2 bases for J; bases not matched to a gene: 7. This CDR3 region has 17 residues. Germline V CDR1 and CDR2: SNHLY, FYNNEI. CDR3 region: CASSEALTSGWAYEQYV. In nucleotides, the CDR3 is TGTGCCAGCAGTGAAGCCCTGACTAGCGGGTGGGCCTACGAGCAGTACGTC.

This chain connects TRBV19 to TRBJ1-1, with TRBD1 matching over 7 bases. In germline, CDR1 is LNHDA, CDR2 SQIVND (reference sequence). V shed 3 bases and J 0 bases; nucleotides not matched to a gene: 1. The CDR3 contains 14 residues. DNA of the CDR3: TGTGCCAGTAGTATCGGACAGGTGAACACTGAAGCTTTCTTT. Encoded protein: CASSIGQVNTEAFF.

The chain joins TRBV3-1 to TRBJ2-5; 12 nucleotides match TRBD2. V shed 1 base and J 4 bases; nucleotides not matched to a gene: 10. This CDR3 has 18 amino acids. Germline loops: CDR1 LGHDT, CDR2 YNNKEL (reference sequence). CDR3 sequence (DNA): TGTGCCAGCAGCCAAGTAAACCTAGCGGGAGGGCCCTCAGAGACCCAGTACTTC. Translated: CASSQVNLAGGPSETQYF.

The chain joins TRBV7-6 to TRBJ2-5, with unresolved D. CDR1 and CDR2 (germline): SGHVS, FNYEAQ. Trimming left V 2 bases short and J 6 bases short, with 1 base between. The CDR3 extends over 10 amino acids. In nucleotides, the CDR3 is TGTGCCAGCAGCTTACAGACCCAGTACTTC. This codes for CASSLQTQYF.

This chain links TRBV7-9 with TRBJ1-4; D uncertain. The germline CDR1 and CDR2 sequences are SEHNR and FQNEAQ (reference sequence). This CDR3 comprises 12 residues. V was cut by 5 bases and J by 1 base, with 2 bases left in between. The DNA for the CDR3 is TGTGCCAGCAGCGTAACTAATGAAAAACTGTTTTTT. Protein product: CASSVTNEKLFF.

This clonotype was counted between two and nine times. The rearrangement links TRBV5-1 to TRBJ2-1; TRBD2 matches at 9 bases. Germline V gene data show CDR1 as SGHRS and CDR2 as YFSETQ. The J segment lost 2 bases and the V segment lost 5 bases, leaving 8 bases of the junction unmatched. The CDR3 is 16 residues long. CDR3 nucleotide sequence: TGCGCCAGCAGACCAAGACTAGCGGACGCCTACAATGAGCAGTTCTTC. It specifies CASRPRLADAYNEQFF.

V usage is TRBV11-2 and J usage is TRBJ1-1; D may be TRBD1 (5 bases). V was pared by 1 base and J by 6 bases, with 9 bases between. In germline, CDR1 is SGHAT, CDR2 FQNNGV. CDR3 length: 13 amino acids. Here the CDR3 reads CASSLVQGPEAFF. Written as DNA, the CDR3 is TGTGCCAGCAGCTTAGTTCAGGGTCCTGAAGCTTTCTTT.

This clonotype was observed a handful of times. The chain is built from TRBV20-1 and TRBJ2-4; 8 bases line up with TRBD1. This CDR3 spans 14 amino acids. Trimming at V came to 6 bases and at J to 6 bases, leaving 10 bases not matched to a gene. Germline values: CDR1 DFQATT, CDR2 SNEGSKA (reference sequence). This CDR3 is CSAPRTGTTNIQYF. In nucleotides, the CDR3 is TGCAGTGCCCCACGGACAGGGACGACAAACATTCAGTACTTC.

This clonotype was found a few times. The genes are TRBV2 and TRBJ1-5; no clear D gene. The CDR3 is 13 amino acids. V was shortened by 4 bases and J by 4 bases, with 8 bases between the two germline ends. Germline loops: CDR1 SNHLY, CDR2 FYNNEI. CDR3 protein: CASSANLNQPQHF. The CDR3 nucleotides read TGTGCCAGCAGTGCCAACCTAAATCAGCCCCAGCATTTT.

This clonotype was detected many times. This CDR3 is CASSGRQGQVEQFF. The DNA of the CDR3 is TGTGCCAGCAGTGGGCGTCAGGGGCAGGTTGAGCAGTTCTTC. The chain has TRBV2 and TRBJ2-1, with a possible D match to TRBD1 (6 bases). V lost 4 bases, J lost 9 bases, and 16 bases lay in between. Germline V CDR1 and CDR2: SNHLY, FYNNEI. The CDR3 has 14 residues.

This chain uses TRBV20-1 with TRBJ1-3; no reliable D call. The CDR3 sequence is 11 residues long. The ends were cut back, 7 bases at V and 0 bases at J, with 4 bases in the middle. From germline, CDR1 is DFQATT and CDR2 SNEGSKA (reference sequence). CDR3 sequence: CSVSSGNTIYF. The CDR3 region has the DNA TGCAGTGTCAGCTCTGGAAACACCATATATTTT.

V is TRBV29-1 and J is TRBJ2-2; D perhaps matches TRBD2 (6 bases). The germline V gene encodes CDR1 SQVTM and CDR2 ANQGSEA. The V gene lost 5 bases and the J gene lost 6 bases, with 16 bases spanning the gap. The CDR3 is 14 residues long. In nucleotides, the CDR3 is TGCAGCGTTCTCAGGGAGGAGTTCGCCGGGGAGCTGTTTTTT. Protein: CSVLREEFAGELFF.

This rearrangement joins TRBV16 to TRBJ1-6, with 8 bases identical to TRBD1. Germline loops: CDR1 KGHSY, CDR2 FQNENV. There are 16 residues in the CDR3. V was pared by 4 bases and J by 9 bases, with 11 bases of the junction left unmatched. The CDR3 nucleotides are TGTGCCAGCAGCCTTAATCGGGGGGACAGGAGTTCACCCCTCCACTTT. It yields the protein CASSLNRGDRSSPLHF.

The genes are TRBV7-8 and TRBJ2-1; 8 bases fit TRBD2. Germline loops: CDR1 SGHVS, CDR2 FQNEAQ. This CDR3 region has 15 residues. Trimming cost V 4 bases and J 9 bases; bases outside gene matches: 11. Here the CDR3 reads CASSSAGGGVGEQFF. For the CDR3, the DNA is TGTGCCAGCAGCTCGGCGGGAGGAGGGGTCGGTGAGCAGTTCTTC.

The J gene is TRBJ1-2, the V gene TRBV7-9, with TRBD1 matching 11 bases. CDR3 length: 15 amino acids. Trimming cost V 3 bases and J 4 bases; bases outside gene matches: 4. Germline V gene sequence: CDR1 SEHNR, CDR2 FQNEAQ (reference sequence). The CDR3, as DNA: TGTGCCAGCAGCTTGACCGGGACAGGGGGCTATGGCTACACCTTC. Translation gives CASSLTGTGGYGYTF.

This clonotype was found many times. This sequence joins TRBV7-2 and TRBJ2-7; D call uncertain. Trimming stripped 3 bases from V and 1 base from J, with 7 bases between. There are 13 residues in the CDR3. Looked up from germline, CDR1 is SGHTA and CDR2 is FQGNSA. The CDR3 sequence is CASSFGPSYEQYF. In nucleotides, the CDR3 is TGTGCCAGCAGCTTCGGACCTTCCTACGAGCAGTACTTC.